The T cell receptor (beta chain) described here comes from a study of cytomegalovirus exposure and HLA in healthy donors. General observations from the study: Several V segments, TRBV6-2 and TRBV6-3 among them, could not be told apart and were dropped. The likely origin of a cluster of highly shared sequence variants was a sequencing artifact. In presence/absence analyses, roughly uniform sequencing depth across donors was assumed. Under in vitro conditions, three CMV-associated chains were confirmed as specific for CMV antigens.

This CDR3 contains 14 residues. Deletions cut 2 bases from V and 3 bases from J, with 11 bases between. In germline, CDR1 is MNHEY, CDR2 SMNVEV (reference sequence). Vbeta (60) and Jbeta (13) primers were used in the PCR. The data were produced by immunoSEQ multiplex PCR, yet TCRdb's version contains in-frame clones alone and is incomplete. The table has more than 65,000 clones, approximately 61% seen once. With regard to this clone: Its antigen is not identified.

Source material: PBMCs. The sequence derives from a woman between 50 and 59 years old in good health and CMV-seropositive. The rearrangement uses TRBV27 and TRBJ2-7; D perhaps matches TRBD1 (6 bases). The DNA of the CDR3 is TGTGCCAGCAGTTTAGGGGGACAACGCTACGAGCAGTACTTC. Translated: CASSLGGQRYEQYF.